This T cell receptor (beta chain) was documented in a study of blood T cell repertoires in COVID-19. Study-wide context: Material from acute and convalescent COVID-19 was sourced from the United States, Italy and Spain. Sources were T cells, B-cell-depleted T cells, or PBMCs; the material itself was cDNA or gDNA.

This CDR3 contains 14 residues. Per the germline V gene, CDR1 is SEHNR and CDR2 is FQNEAQ (reference sequence). J gave up 3 bases and V 5 bases, and 3 bases lay outside the gene matches. In the original workflow: Reference gene primers were amplified, and this amplification served to estimate nucleated cell counts. Only in-frame clones appear in the TCRdb table, and some are missing; sequencing was by immunoSEQ multiplex PCR. The V and J calls and clone size were taken over from that table, and D and trimming were inferred from the DNA. The sample carries roughly 82,000 clones, around 82% recorded once.

The receptor's source is a man in his 60s with acute or convalescent COVID-19. The chain joins TRBV7-9 to TRBJ1-1; 10 nucleotides line up with TRBD1. The source material was peripheral blood. The DNA for the CDR3 is TGTGCCAGCAGCCCAGGACAGGGGGACACTGAAGCTTTCTTT. As protein: CASSPGQGDTEAFF.